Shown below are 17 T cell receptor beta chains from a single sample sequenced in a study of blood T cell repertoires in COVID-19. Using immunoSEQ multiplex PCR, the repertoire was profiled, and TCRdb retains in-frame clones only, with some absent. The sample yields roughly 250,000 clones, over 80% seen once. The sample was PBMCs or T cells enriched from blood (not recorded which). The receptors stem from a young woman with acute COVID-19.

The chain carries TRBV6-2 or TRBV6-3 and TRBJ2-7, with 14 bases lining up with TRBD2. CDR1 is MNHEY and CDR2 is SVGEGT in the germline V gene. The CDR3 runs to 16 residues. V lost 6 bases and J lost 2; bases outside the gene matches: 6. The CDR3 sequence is CASSLGLAGAPYEQYF. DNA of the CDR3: TGTGCCAGCAGCCTGGGACTAGCGGGGGCCCCCTACGAGCAGTACTTC.

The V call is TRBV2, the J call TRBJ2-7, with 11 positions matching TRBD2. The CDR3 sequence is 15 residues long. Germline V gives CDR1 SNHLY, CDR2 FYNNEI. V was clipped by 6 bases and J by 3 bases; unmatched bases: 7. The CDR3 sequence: CASRKTSGEYYEQYF. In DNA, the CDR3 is TGTGCCAGCAGGAAGACTAGCGGGGAATACTACGAGCAGTACTTC.

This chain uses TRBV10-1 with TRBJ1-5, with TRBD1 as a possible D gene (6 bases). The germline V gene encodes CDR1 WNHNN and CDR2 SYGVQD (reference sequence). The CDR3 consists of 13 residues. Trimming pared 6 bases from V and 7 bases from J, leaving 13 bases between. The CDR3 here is CASSAFQGQPQHF. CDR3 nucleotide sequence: TGCGCCAGCAGCGCCTTTCAGGGGCAGCCCCAGCATTTT.

CDR3 protein: CASSLTYDSHEAFF. The CDR3 DNA reads as TGTGCCAGCAGCTTAACGTACGACAGCCATGAAGCTTTCTTT. The V gene is TRBV7-8, the J gene TRBJ1-1, with D possibly TRBD1 on 5 matching bases. This CDR3 is 14 amino acids long. The germline V and J ends were trimmed by 2 bases and 7 bases, with 14 bases remaining between them. CDR1 SGHVS and CDR2 FQNEAQ come from the germline V gene.

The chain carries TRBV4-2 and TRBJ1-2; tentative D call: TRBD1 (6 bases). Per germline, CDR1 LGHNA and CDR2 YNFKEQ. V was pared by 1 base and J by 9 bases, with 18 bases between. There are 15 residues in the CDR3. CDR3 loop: CASSQARGDRYSYTF. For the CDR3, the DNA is TGTGCCAGCAGCCAAGCAAGGGGTGACAGGTACAGCTACACCTTC.

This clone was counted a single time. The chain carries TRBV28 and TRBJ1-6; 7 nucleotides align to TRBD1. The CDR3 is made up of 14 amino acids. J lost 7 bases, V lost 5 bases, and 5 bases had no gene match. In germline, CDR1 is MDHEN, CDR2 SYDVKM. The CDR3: CASSRTGGNSPLHF. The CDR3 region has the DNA TGTGCCAGCAGTCGGACAGGTGGGAATTCACCCCTCCACTTT.

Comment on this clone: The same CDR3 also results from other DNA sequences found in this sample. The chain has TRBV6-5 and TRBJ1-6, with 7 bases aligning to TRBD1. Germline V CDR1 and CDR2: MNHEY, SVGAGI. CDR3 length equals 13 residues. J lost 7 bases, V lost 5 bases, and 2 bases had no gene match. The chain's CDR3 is CASSRQGNSPLHF. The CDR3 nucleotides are TGTGCCAGCAGTAGACAGGGAAATTCACCCCTCCACTTT.

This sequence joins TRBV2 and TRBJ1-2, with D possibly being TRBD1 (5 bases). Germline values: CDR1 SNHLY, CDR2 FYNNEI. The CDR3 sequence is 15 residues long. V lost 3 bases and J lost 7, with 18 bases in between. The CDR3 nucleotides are TGTGCCAGCAGTGACGGCAGGGTAGTACGGCGTGGCTACACCTTC. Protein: CASSDGRVVRRGYTF.

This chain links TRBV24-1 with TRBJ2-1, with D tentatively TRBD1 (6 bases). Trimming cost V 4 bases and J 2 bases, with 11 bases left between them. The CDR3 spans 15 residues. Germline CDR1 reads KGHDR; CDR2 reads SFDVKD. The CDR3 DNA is TGTGCCACCAGTGACCCCACAGGGCCCTACAATGAGCAGTTCTTC. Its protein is CATSDPTGPYNEQFF.

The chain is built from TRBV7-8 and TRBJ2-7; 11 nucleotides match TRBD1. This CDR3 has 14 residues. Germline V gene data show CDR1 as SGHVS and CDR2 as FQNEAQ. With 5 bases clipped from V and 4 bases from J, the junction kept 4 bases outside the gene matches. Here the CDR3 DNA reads TGTGCCAGCAGCCCGGACAGGGGGCCATACGAGCAGTACTTC. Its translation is CASSPDRGPYEQYF.

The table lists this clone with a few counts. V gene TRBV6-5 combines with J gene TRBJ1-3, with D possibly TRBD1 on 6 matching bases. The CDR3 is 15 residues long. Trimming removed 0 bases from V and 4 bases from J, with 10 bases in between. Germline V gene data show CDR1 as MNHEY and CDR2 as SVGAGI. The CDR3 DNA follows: TGTGCCAGCAGTTACTCGACAGGCTTGGGAAACACCATATATTTT. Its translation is CASSYSTGLGNTIYF.

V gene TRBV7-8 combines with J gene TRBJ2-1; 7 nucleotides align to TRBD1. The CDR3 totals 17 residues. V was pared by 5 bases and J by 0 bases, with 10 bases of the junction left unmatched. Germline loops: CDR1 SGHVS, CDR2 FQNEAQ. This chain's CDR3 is CASSLHRGPSSYNEQFF. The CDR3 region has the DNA TGTGCCAGCAGCCTTCACAGGGGCCCGAGCTCCTACAATGAGCAGTTCTTC.

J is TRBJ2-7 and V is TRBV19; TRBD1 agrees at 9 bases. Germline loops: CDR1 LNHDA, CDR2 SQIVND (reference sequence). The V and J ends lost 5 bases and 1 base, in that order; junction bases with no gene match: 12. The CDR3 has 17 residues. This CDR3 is CASSAPPGQGHSYEQYF. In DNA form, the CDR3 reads TGTGCCAGTAGTGCTCCCCCGGGACAGGGCCATTCCTACGAGCAGTACTTC.

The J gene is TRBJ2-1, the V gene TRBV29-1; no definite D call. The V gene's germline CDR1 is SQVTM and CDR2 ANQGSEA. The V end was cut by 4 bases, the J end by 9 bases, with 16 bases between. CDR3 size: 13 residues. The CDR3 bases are TGCAGCGTTGGGGTCCCCCCCGGCGGTGAGCAGTTCTTC. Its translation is CSVGVPPGGEQFF.

The DNA for the CDR3 is TGTGCCAGCAGCCTGACTAGCGGGGCACACTACGAGCAGTACTTC. This encodes CASSLTSGAHYEQYF. The J gene is TRBJ2-7, the V gene TRBV7-2; 11 nucleotides agree with TRBD2. The V gene end was trimmed by 5 bases and the J gene end by 3 bases; junction bases not matched to a gene: 6. The CDR3 length is 15 residues. Per the germline V gene, CDR1 is SGHTA and CDR2 is FQGNSA.

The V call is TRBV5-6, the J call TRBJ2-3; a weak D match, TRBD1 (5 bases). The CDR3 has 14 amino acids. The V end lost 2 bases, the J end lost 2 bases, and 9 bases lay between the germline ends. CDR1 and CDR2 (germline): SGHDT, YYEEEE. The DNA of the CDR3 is TGTGCCAGCAGCTTAGGGGTCCCCACAGATACGCAGTATTTT. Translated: CASSLGVPTDTQYF.

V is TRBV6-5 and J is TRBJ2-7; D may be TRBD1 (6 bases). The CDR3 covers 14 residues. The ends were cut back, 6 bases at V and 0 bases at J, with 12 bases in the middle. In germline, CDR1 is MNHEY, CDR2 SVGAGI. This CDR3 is CASREDRYSYEQYF. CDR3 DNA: TGTGCCAGCAGAGAGGACAGATACTCCTACGAGCAGTACTTC.